The 32 T cell receptor beta chains below come from one sample, sequenced in a study of T cell changes during pregnancy in multiple sclerosis. Produced via immunoSEQ multiplex PCR; TCRdb's table is partial and in-frame only. This sample carries roughly 45,000 clones, roughly 90% of them seen once, and the ten largest clones take roughly 4.5%. The source was peripheral blood, collected in the second trimester of pregnancy. The receptors originated from a female donor in good health, enrolled as a control in a pregnancy study.

This chain joins TRBV27 and TRBJ2-7, with 7 bases lining up with TRBD2. The CDR3 is 14 residues long. Germline-derived CDR1 and CDR2 are MNHEY and SMNVEV (reference sequence). V gave up 8 bases and J gave up 5 bases; unmatched junction bases: 12. The CDR3 sequence is CASRPMLAAHEQYF. CDR3 DNA: TGTGCCAGCCGGCCGATGCTAGCGGCCCACGAGCAGTACTTC.

The chain recombines TRBV19 with TRBJ2-1; 8 bases line up with TRBD2. CDR3 length equals 15 residues. Trimming removed 6 bases from V and 6 bases from J; junction bases left unmatched: 10. CDR1 and CDR2 (germline): LNHDA, SQIVND (reference sequence). CDR3 bases: TGTGCCAGTAGGTTGAAGACGGGGGGGCCCAATGAGCAGTTCTTC. This gives the protein CASRLKTGGPNEQFF.

This rearrangement joins TRBV29-1 to TRBJ1-1; D is uncertain. The germline V and J ends were trimmed by 4 bases and 6 bases, with 9 bases remaining between them. The CDR3 spans 11 residues. Germline V gene lookup returns CDR1 SQVTM and CDR2 ANQGSEA. The CDR3 nucleotides are TGCAGCGTTGCGTCCCAGGCTGAAGCTTTCTTT. Translating it yields CSVASQAEAFF.

The chain carries TRBV11-1 and TRBJ1-5; D possibly corresponds to TRBD1 (6 bases). The CDR3 covers 14 residues. Germline V gives CDR1 SGHAT, CDR2 FQDESV (reference sequence). V was trimmed by 5 bases and J by 7 bases, leaving 15 bases between them. CDR3 residues: CASSTYRDRQPQHF. The CDR3 DNA reads as TGTGCCAGCAGCACATACAGGGATAGACAGCCCCAGCATTTT.

J is TRBJ2-1 and V is TRBV5-1; TRBD1 agrees at 9 bases. Germline loops: CDR1 SGHRS, CDR2 YFSETQ. This CDR3 has 16 amino acids. V dropped 0 bases and J dropped 3; count of bases not matched to a gene: 4. Written as DNA, the CDR3 is TGCGCCAGCAGCTTGGGGGGACAGGGATACTACAATGAGCAGTTCTTC. Its translation: CASSLGGQGYYNEQFF.

The rearrangement joins TRBV7-2 to TRBJ2-1; TRBD1 matches at 7 bases. J lost 4 bases, V lost 5 bases, and 5 bases had no gene match. Germline V lookup: CDR1 SGHTA, CDR2 FQGNSA. This CDR3 has 14 amino acids. This chain's CDR3 is CASSPDRAYNEQFF. The CDR3 DNA reads as TGTGCCAGCAGCCCCGACAGGGCTTACAATGAGCAGTTCTTC.

J is TRBJ2-3 and V is TRBV5-4, with TRBD2 matching 12 bases. V trimming: 4 bases; J trimming: 1 base; junction bases outside the gene matches: 7. Germline CDR1 is SGHNT and CDR2 is YYREEE (reference sequence). CDR3 length equals 17 residues. The CDR3 DNA follows: TGTGCCAGCAGCAAAGGACTAGCGGGGACGGGCACAGATACGCAGTATTTT. It is translated as CASSKGLAGTGTDTQYF.

V is TRBV11-2 and J is TRBJ1-2; no clear D gene. Germline CDR1 SGHAT, CDR2 FQNNGV. V was pared by 1 base and J by 4 bases, with 7 bases between. This CDR3 comprises 13 residues. This CDR3 is CASSLGPVYGYTF. Here the CDR3 DNA reads TGTGCCAGCAGCTTAGGGCCCGTCTATGGCTACACCTTC. Based on the CDR3 plus reference TRBV11-2 and TRBJ1-2, the full variable domain is EAGVAQSPRYKIIEKRQSVAFWCNPISGHATLYWYQQILGQGPKLLIQFQNNGVVDDSQLPKDRFSAERLKGVDSTLKIQPAKLEDSAVYLCASSLGPVYGYTFGSGTRLTVV.

The chain joins TRBV27 to TRBJ1-1; D ambiguous. Germline-derived CDR1 and CDR2 are MNHEY and SMNVEV (reference sequence). Trimming took 2 bases from V and 5 from J, leaving 15 bases between them. This CDR3 contains 15 residues. As DNA, the CDR3 is TGTGCCAGCAGTTTAGCCCGGGAGCGGGAAACTGAAGCTTTCTTT. Translated, it gives CASSLARERETEAFF.

The chain links TRBV30 to TRBJ1-1; 7 bases agree with TRBD1. The junction had 8 bases not matched to a gene; V was cut back by 3 bases and J by 1 base. The CDR3 spans 15 residues. CDR1 is GTSNPN and CDR2 is SVGIG in the germline V gene (reference sequence). The CDR3 reads CAWREIDRENTEAFF. The CDR3 nucleotides are TGTGCCTGGAGAGAGATCGACAGGGAGAACACTGAAGCTTTCTTT.

The CDR3 sequence is CASSQDTADTIYF. The CDR3 nucleotides read TGCGCCAGCAGCCAAGATACAGCGGACACCATATATTTT. V usage is TRBV4-3 and J usage is TRBJ1-3; D not certain. Trimming stripped 0 bases from V and 8 bases from J, with 8 bases between. CDR3 length: 13 residues. CDR1 is LGHNA and CDR2 is YSLEER in the germline V gene.

The rearrangement uses TRBV6-5 and TRBJ1-2; D perhaps matches TRBD1 (6 bases). The CDR3 spans 13 residues. Germline V gene lookup returns CDR1 MNHEY and CDR2 SVGAGI. Trimming removed 4 bases from V and 2 bases from J, with 8 bases in between. This CDR3 is CASSFQGNYGYTF. The CDR3 region has the DNA TGTGCCAGCAGTTTTCAGGGGAACTATGGCTACACCTTC.

V is TRBV30 and J is TRBJ2-7; weak D call: TRBD2 (6 bases). The CDR3 is made up of 13 amino acids. The V gene's germline CDR1 is GTSNPN and CDR2 SVGIG (reference sequence). Trimming shortened V by 3 bases and J by 7 bases, and 16 bases separated the two germline ends. CDR3 region: CAWRGGRGREQYF. The CDR3, as DNA: TGTGCCTGGAGGGGAGGACGGGGTCGGGAGCAGTACTTC.

The chain links TRBV29-1 to TRBJ2-7, with 13 bases matching TRBD2. V lost 4 bases and J lost 7; bases outside the gene matches: 10. The CDR3 spans 15 residues. The V gene's germline CDR1 is SQVTM and CDR2 ANQGSEA. The CDR3: CSVGQGLAGEEEQYF. In DNA form, the CDR3 reads TGCAGCGTTGGGCAAGGACTAGCGGGAGAAGAGGAGCAGTACTTC.

This chain uses TRBV7-7 with TRBJ2-5; 7 bases line up with TRBD1. CDR3 length equals 12 residues. The J segment lost 9 bases and the V segment lost 6 bases, leaving 7 bases of the junction unmatched. Germline V CDR1 and CDR2: SSHAT, FNYEAQ (reference sequence). The CDR3 nucleotides read TGTGCCAGCAGTCACACGGACAGGCCCCAGTACTTC. Translated, it gives CASSHTDRPQYF.

The rearrangement links TRBV7-2 to TRBJ2-7; a possible D gene is TRBD2 (6 bases). This CDR3 contains 12 residues. V was trimmed by 5 bases and J by 7 bases, leaving 12 bases between them. Germline CDR1 reads SGHTA; CDR2 reads FQGNSA. CDR3 region: CASSQGGREQYF. CDR3 sequence (DNA): TGTGCCAGCAGCCAAGGAGGGAGAGAGCAGTACTTC. Full variable domain (rest looked up from reference TRBV7-2 and TRBJ2-7): GAGVSQSPSNKVTEKGKDVELRCDPISGHTALYWYRQSLGQGLEFLIYFQGNSAPDKSGLPSDRFSAERTGGSVSTLTIQRTQQEDSAVYLCASSQGGREQYFGPGTRLTVT.

This chain joins TRBV6-6 and TRBJ1-5; no definite D call. V lost 7 bases to trimming and J lost 3 bases, with 19 bases between them. This CDR3 is built from 16 residues. Germline V gene sequence: CDR1 MNHNY, CDR2 SVGAGI (reference sequence). CDR3 coding DNA: TGTGCCAGCACCACTTCGGCGTGGAGGGACAATCAGCCCCAGCATTTT. Amino acids: CASTTSAWRDNQPQHF.

V and J are TRBV4-1 and TRBJ1-4; TRBD1 matches at 8 bases. V was pared by 1 base and J by 7 bases, with 8 bases of the junction left unmatched. Germline values: CDR1 MGHRA, CDR2 YSYEKL. The CDR3 length is 16 residues. CDR3 protein: CASSQVWQGAGEKLFF. CDR3 nucleotide sequence: TGCGCCAGCAGCCAAGTCTGGCAGGGGGCAGGTGAAAAACTGTTTTTT.

The chain is built from TRBV6-1 and TRBJ1-2; 7 bases align to TRBD1. CDR3 length equals 14 residues. From germline, CDR1 is MNHNS and CDR2 SASEGT. Losses at the gene ends were 6 bases for V and 7 bases for J; bases not matched to a gene: 11. As DNA, the CDR3 is TGTGCCAGCAGGGACAGGATCCTGCCCTCTGGCTACACCTTC. It yields the protein CASRDRILPSGYTF.

The chain is built from TRBV10-3 and TRBJ2-1, with D tentatively TRBD2 (6 bases). V gave up 6 bases and J gave up 2 bases, with 14 bases separating them. The CDR3 is 15 residues long. The germline V gene encodes CDR1 ENHRY and CDR2 SYGVKD. CDR3 DNA: TGTGCCATCAGCGGGGGAGGCGGAACCTACAATGAGCAGTTCTTC. It is translated as CAISGGGGTYNEQFF.

The rearrangement links TRBV9 to TRBJ1-1; maybe TRBD1 (5 bases). Germline V gene data show CDR1 as SGDLS and CDR2 as YYNGEE. Trimming pared 3 bases from V and 3 bases from J, leaving 15 bases between. CDR3 length: 15 amino acids. The CDR3 is CASSGLQGSDTEAFF. CDR3 nucleotide sequence: TGTGCCAGCAGCGGACTCCAGGGATCGGACACTGAAGCTTTCTTT.

The gene calls are TRBV5-4 and TRBJ2-1; D not resolved. The CDR3 is 12 amino acids. The V and J ends lost 1 base and 10 bases respectively, with 9 bases between them. Germline V lookup: CDR1 SGHNT, CDR2 YYREEE (reference sequence). CDR3 sequence reads: CASSLYELEQFF. In nucleotides, the CDR3 is TGTGCCAGCAGCTTGTATGAGCTAGAGCAGTTCTTC.

This sequence joins TRBV9 and TRBJ2-5, with 11 bases matching TRBD2. Germline loops: CDR1 SGDLS, CDR2 YYNGEE. Trimming removed 0 bases from V and 4 bases from J; junction bases left unmatched: 5. There are 16 residues in the CDR3. The CDR3 spells CASSVAELAGAETQYF. The CDR3 region has the DNA TGTGCCAGCAGCGTAGCTGAACTAGCGGGAGCAGAGACCCAGTACTTC. The entire variable domain, with the rest obtained from reference TRBV9 and TRBJ2-5, is as follows: DSGVTQTPKHLITATGQRVTLRCSPRSGDLSVYWYQQSLDQGLQFLIQYYNGEERAKGNILERFSAQQFPDLHSELNLSSLELGDSALYFCASSVAELAGAETQYFGPGTRLLVL.

This rearrangement joins TRBV28 to TRBJ1-1; 8 nucleotides line up with TRBD1. The V and J ends lost 3 bases and 1 base, in that order; junction bases with no gene match: 4. Germline CDR1 MDHEN, CDR2 SYDVKM. This CDR3 region has 15 residues. In nucleotides, the CDR3 is TGTGCCAGCAGTTTCCAGGGGGCGAGGAACACTGAAGCTTTCTTT. Its translation: CASSFQGARNTEAFF.

The rearrangement links TRBV6-1 to TRBJ1-2; no definite D call. Germline V gene data show CDR1 as MNHNS and CDR2 as SASEGT. Trimming removed 1 base at V and 3 bases at J, with 12 bases between. The CDR3 is made up of 15 amino acids. The CDR3 region is CASSEVDTAYYGYTF. For the CDR3, the DNA is TGTGCCAGCAGTGAAGTAGACACGGCCTACTATGGCTACACCTTC.

This chain uses TRBV27 with TRBJ2-7; 10 nucleotides line up with TRBD2. Unmatched junction bases numbered 7, after V lost 5 bases and J lost 3 bases. Germline V gene lookup returns CDR1 MNHEY and CDR2 SMNVEV (reference sequence). The CDR3 sequence is 15 residues long. This CDR3 reads CASSPPSSGSYEQYF. Written as DNA, the CDR3 is TGTGCCAGCAGTCCACCCTCTAGCGGGAGCTACGAGCAGTACTTC.

The J gene is TRBJ1-5, the V gene TRBV30; 9 nucleotides agree with TRBD1. Unmatched junction bases numbered 3, after V lost 4 bases and J lost 2 bases. The CDR3 contains 14 residues. Germline V CDR1 and CDR2: GTSNPN, SVGIG (reference sequence). The CDR3 sequence: CAWKQGAGNQPQHF. The CDR3 DNA follows: TGTGCCTGGAAACAGGGGGCCGGCAATCAGCCCCAGCATTTT.

The genes are TRBV6-6 and TRBJ1-3; D is unclear. Deletions cut 10 bases from V and 3 bases from J, with 7 bases between. CDR1 MNHNY and CDR2 SVGAGI come from the germline V gene (reference sequence). The CDR3 extends over 11 amino acids. The CDR3 is CATTLGNTIYF. DNA for the CDR3: TGTGCCACCACTCTTGGAAACACCATATATTTT.

This chain connects TRBV7-9 to TRBJ1-1, with D possibly TRBD1 on 6 matching bases. This CDR3 is built from 14 residues. In germline, CDR1 is SEHNR, CDR2 FQNEAQ (reference sequence). Trimming removed 4 bases at V and 1 base at J, with 10 bases between. The CDR3 nucleotides are TGTGCCAGCAGCTCAGACAGGCCGAACACTGAAGCTTTCTTT. Amino acid sequence: CASSSDRPNTEAFF.

The CDR3 DNA reads as TGTGCCAGCAGCTCGTACAACAGGGTCCTCTATGGCTACACCTTC. Its protein product is CASSSYNRVLYGYTF. The J gene is TRBJ1-2, the V gene TRBV7-2, with a tentative D call TRBD1 (6 bases). This CDR3 has 15 residues. Germline V gene lookup returns CDR1 SGHTA and CDR2 FQGNSA. V was cut by 4 bases and J by 4 bases, with 16 bases left in between.

The chain uses TRBV15 and TRBJ2-1, with 9 bases aligning to TRBD2. Germline V CDR1 and CDR2: LNHNV, YYDKDF (reference sequence). This CDR3 has 19 residues. The V segment lost 0 bases and the J segment 0 bases; nucleotides outside the gene matches: 9. CDR3 loop: CATSRDQASGIPSYNEQFF. The CDR3 region has the DNA TGTGCCACCAGCAGAGATCAAGCTAGCGGGATACCCTCCTACAATGAGCAGTTCTTC.

The genes are TRBV30 and TRBJ2-7, with 7 nucleotides matching TRBD1. After removal of 0 bases from V and 2 bases from J, the junction contained 4 bases not matched to a gene. Germline CDR1 and CDR2: GTSNPN and SVGIG (reference sequence). The CDR3 runs to 14 residues. CDR3 bases: TGTGCCTGGAGTGTAGGGGGCGCTACCTACGAGCAGTACTTC. It is translated as CAWSVGGATYEQYF.